This TCR beta chain was sequenced in a study of OX40 agonist ivuxolimab in advanced cancers. Sequencing used immunoSEQ multiplex PCR; TCRdb keeps in-frame clones, though not all of them. Of 53,000 or so clones in the sample, about 81% were seen once. The germline gives CDR1 MNHNS, CDR2 SASEGT. This CDR3 has 15 amino acids. Trimming at V came to 7 bases and at J to 4 bases, leaving 10 bases not matched to a gene. This TCR was recovered from an adult with an advanced solid tumor such as melanoma, head and neck, liver or kidney cancer. This chain joins TRBV6-1 and TRBJ1-5, with 7 bases fitting TRBD1. The material was CD4+ or CD8+ T cells sorted from blood, obtained in a trial of the OX40 agonist ivuxolimab. DNA of the CDR3: TGTGCCAGCACCTACAGGGGAGGCTCGAATCAGCCCCAGCATTTT. As protein: CASTYRGGSNQPQHF.